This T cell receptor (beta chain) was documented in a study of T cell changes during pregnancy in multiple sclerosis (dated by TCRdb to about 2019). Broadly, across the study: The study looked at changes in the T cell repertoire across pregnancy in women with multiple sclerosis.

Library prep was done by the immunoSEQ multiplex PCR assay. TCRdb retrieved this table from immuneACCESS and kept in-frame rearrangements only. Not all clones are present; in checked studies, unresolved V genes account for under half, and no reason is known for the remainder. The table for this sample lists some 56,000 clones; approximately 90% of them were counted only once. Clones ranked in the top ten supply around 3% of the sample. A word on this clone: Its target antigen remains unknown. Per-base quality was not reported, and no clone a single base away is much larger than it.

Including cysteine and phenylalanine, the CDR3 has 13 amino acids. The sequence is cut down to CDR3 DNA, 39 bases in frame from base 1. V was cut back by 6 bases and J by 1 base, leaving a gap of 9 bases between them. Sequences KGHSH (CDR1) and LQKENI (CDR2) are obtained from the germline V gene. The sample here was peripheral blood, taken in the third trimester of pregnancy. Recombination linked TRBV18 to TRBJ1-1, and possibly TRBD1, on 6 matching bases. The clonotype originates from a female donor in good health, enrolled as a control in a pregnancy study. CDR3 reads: CASSRTENTEAFF. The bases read TGTGCCAGCTCTCGGACAGAGAACACTGAAGCTTTCTTT. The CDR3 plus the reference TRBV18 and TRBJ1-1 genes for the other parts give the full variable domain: NAGVMQNPRHLVRRRGQEARLRCSPMKGHSHVYWYRQLPEEGLKFMVYLQKENIIDESGMPKERFSAEFPKEGPSILRIQQVVRGDSAAYFCASSRTENTEAFFGQGTRLTVV.